The source of this T cell receptor (beta chain) is a study of regulatory T cells in long-lasting Graves disease. Investigators prepared the TCR beta libraries by applying iRepertoire HTBI primers and Arm-PCR of CDR3 regions. In TCRdb, the multiplex PCR reads were re-called with MiXCR into one record per CDR3 protein. The sample has about 430,000 distinct CDR3 sequences; approximately 22% are singletons. Time point reported: persistent/refractory GD, antithyroid drugs over 5 years with positive TRAb. With RNA extracted from PBMCs as input, the TCR library was made. V lost 1 base and J lost 2; bases outside the gene matches: 2. Looked up from germline, CDR1 is GTSNPN and CDR2 is SVGIG (reference sequence). This CDR3 spans 13 amino acids.

The chain joins TRBV30 to TRBJ2-7; the match to TRBD1 covers 7 bases. This sequence originates from a female donor with Graves disease. The material sequenced was peripheral blood mononuclear cells (PBMCs), taken when the disease was refractory, from a patient treated with antithyroid drugs. CDR3 in amino acids: CAWSGTGPYEQYF. The CDR3 DNA follows: TGTGCCTGGAGTGGGACAGGACCCTACGAGCAGTACTTC.